The 25 T cell receptor beta chains below all came from one sample that was sequenced in a study of blood T cell repertoires in COVID-19. Produced via immunoSEQ multiplex PCR; TCRdb's table is partial and in-frame only. This table holds 50,000 to 70,000 clones, roughly 85% found once. Sequenced material: peripheral blood. The origin of the receptors is a man between 60 and 70 years old with acute or convalescent COVID-19.

This sequence joins TRBV19 and TRBJ1-3, with D maybe TRBD1 (6 bases). V dropped 5 bases and J dropped 2 bases, with 10 bases sitting between them. The CDR3 contains 14 residues. CDR1 and CDR2 from the germline V gene are LNHDA and SQIVND (reference sequence). CDR3 nucleotide sequence: TGTGCCAGTAGTCAGCGGGGGCCTGGAAACACCATATATTTT. It specifies CASSQRGPGNTIYF.

The chain combines TRBV28 with TRBJ2-7, with 7 bases identical to TRBD1. The J segment lost 4 bases and the V segment lost 11 bases, leaving 11 bases of the junction unmatched. CDR1 is MDHEN, CDR2 SYDVKM, per germline. This CDR3 is 13 amino acids long. In DNA, the CDR3 is TGTGCCGTCCGGGACAGTAGGTATTACGAGCAGTACTTC. Protein product: CAVRDSRYYEQYF.

This clone was observed a handful of times. The rearrangement uses TRBV28 and TRBJ2-7, with D unclear. Germline-derived CDR1 and CDR2 are MDHEN and SYDVKM. The ends were cut back, 3 bases at V and 3 bases at J, with 9 bases in the middle. The CDR3 is 13 residues long. The CDR3, as DNA: TGTGCCAGCAGTTTTACGCGGATCTACGAGCAGTACTTC. Amino acid sequence: CASSFTRIYEQYF.

The rearrangement links TRBV11-2 to TRBJ2-1; 7 bases fit TRBD2. This CDR3 is built from 15 residues. Germline V gives CDR1 SGHAT, CDR2 FQNNGV. J lost 4 bases, V lost 1 base, and 4 bases had no gene match. CDR3 residues: CASSLASSGYNEQFF. In nucleotides, the CDR3 is TGTGCCAGCAGCTTAGCGTCTAGCGGTTACAATGAGCAGTTCTTC.

V usage is TRBV2 and J usage is TRBJ1-3; D unresolved. The CDR3 is 16 residues long. Germline V CDR1 and CDR2: SNHLY, FYNNEI. V dropped 3 bases and J dropped 0 bases, with 12 bases sitting between them. The CDR3 region is CASSDRGASSGNTIYF. The CDR3 bases are TGTGCCAGCAGTGATCGGGGAGCAAGCTCTGGAAACACCATATATTTT.

V and J are TRBV3-1 (or the pseudogene TRBV3-2) and TRBJ2-1; 8 nucleotides agree with TRBD1. The trim removed 4 bases at V and 0 bases at J, leaving 14 bases unmatched. From germline, CDR1 is LGHDT and CDR2 YNNKEL (reference sequence). The CDR3 sequence is 19 residues long. CDR3 DNA sequence: TGTGCCAGCAGCCGAGCGACCGGGACAGGAGATTTCTCCTACAATGAGCAGTTCTTC. It codes for CASSRATGTGDFSYNEQFF.

The chain couples TRBV7-2 to TRBJ2-3; 8 nucleotides align to TRBD2. The length of the CDR3 is 15 residues. Germline trimming cut 6 bases from V and 5 bases from J; bases unmatched to any gene: 10. Looked up from germline, CDR1 is SGHTA and CDR2 is FQGNSA. The CDR3 is CASRRSREDVDTQYF. The CDR3 nucleotides read TGTGCCAGCAGGCGGTCGCGGGAGGATGTAGATACGCAGTATTTT.

This clone was counted a single time. This chain joins TRBV7-2 and TRBJ2-1; no clear D gene. The length of the CDR3 is 14 residues. CDR1 is SGHTA and CDR2 is FQGNSA in the germline V gene. V lost 5 bases, J lost 0 bases, and 8 bases lay in between. The CDR3 here is CASSTDLSYNEQFF. As DNA, the CDR3 is TGTGCCAGCAGCACAGACCTCTCCTACAATGAGCAGTTCTTC.

The J gene is TRBJ2-6, the V gene TRBV18; D might be TRBD1 (6 bases). CDR1 and CDR2 (germline): KGHSH, LQKENI. Deletions cut 5 bases from V and 2 bases from J, with 10 bases between. The CDR3 is 15 amino acids. DNA of the CDR3: TGTGCCAGCTCAGTTGGGGGCGCTGGGGCCAACGTCCTGACTTTC. It codes for CASSVGGAGANVLTF.

The chain couples TRBV28 to TRBJ2-3, with 7 bases aligning to TRBD2. V was clipped by 10 bases and J by 4 bases; unmatched bases: 14. This CDR3 region has 15 residues. Germline CDR1 and CDR2: MDHEN and SYDVKM. CDR3 amino acids: CATTEGGLRADTQYF. CDR3 nucleotide sequence: TGTGCCACCACTGAGGGAGGGCTAAGGGCAGATACGCAGTATTTT.

The chain carries TRBV27 and TRBJ1-4; TRBD1 might be the D (5 bases). The CDR3 sequence is 16 residues long. Trimming removed 6 bases at V and 8 bases at J, with 22 bases between. Germline values: CDR1 MNHEY, CDR2 SMNVEV (reference sequence). The CDR3 bases are TGTGCCAGCAGGGGGATCCAGGGCCCCAAAACCGAAAAACTGTTTTTT. Translated, it gives CASRGIQGPKTEKLFF.

J is TRBJ2-4 and V is TRBV27; D is perhaps TRBD2 (7 bases). The CDR3 contains 12 residues. Germline CDR1 and CDR2: MNHEY and SMNVEV (reference sequence). The germline V and J ends were trimmed by 4 bases and 14 bases, with 15 bases remaining between them. The CDR3 spells CASSSPGRGEYF. CDR3 bases: TGTGCCAGCAGTTCCCCGGGGAGGGGGGAGTACTTC.

The chain joins TRBV18 to TRBJ2-7, with D perhaps matching TRBD1 (6 bases). The CDR3 length is 14 residues. Between the trimmed V and J ends, which lost 4 bases and 4 bases, there was a span of 14 bases. Germline-derived CDR1 and CDR2 are KGHSH and LQKENI. Here the CDR3 reads CASSRTEGGYEQYF. The CDR3 DNA is TGTGCCAGCTCACGGACGGAAGGGGGATACGAGCAGTACTTC.

This clone was picked up a small number of times. V gene TRBV28 combines with J gene TRBJ1-1; possibly TRBD1 for D (5 bases). This CDR3 has 14 amino acids. V lost 5 bases, J lost 4 bases, and 14 bases lay in between. The germline V gene has CDR1 MDHEN and CDR2 SYDVKM. The CDR3 bases are TGTGCCAGCAGTCCTGCCAGGGAGGTCACTGAAGCTTTCTTT. It encodes CASSPAREVTEAFF.

This rearrangement joins TRBV30 to TRBJ2-3; maybe TRBD2 (6 bases). The CDR3 sequence is 14 residues long. V was pared by 0 bases and J by 7 bases, with 14 bases between. Germline V gene lookup returns CDR1 GTSNPN and CDR2 SVGIG (reference sequence). CDR3 in amino acids: CAWSVRGTTNTQYF. DNA of the CDR3: TGTGCCTGGAGTGTACGCGGGACGACAAATACGCAGTATTTT.

V gene TRBV28 combines with J gene TRBJ1-2; TRBD1 aligns across 12 bases. The CDR3 sequence is 13 residues long. The germline V gene has CDR1 MDHEN and CDR2 SYDVKM. The J segment lost 7 bases and the V segment lost 10 bases, leaving 7 bases of the junction unmatched. CDR3 in DNA: TGTGCCACCTGGGACAGGGGGCTTTCTGGCTACACCTTC. This gives the protein CATWDRGLSGYTF.

In nucleotides, the CDR3 is TGTGCCAGCAGTTTCGGCAGGGGAGGGAGCAATCAGCCCCAGCATTTT. Its protein product is CASSFGRGGSNQPQHF. This chain connects TRBV28 to TRBJ1-5; weak D call: TRBD1 (6 bases). CDR3 length: 16 residues. Trimming stripped 3 bases from V and 1 base from J, with 13 bases between. Germline-derived CDR1 and CDR2 are MDHEN and SYDVKM.

The chain joins TRBV5-6 to TRBJ2-7; D might be TRBD1 (6 bases). The V end lost 4 bases, the J end lost 6 bases, and 11 bases lay between the germline ends. The length of the CDR3 is 12 residues. Germline V gene sequence: CDR1 SGHDT, CDR2 YYEEEE. This chain's CDR3 is CASSARTAEQYF. Written as DNA, the CDR3 is TGTGCCAGCAGCGCTAGGACAGCCGAGCAGTACTTC.

This clone has more than one count but fewer than ten. The V and J genes are TRBV19 and TRBJ2-1; 7 nucleotides line up with TRBD2. The CDR3 spans 14 residues. Germline CDR1 is LNHDA and CDR2 is SQIVND (reference sequence). Trimming removed 9 bases from V and 1 base from J; junction bases left unmatched: 6. The CDR3 DNA sequence: TGTGCCAGCGGGAGGCCCCCATCCTACAATGAGCAGTTCTTC. As protein: CASGRPPSYNEQFF.

This chain joins TRBV10-3 and TRBJ2-7; 9 bases line up with TRBD2. CDR3 length: 15 amino acids. V dropped 6 bases and J dropped 0; count of bases not matched to a gene: 6. Germline assignment: CDR1 ENHRY and CDR2 SYGVKD. In nucleotides, the CDR3 is TGTGCCATCAGAACTAGCGGGTCAATCTCCTACGAGCAGTACTTC. This sequence encodes CAIRTSGSISYEQYF.

V and J are TRBV9 and TRBJ2-1; no firm D call. CDR1 SGDLS and CDR2 YYNGEE come from the germline V gene. Deletions cut 4 bases from V and 0 bases from J, with 11 bases between. This CDR3 region has 15 residues. The CDR3 reads CASSLLDGSYNEQFF. The DNA of the CDR3 is TGTGCCAGCAGCCTCCTAGACGGCTCCTACAATGAGCAGTTCTTC.

The V call is TRBV2, the J call TRBJ1-1; D might be TRBD1 (5 bases). Trimming removed 5 bases at V and 4 bases at J, with 11 bases between. Germline values: CDR1 SNHLY, CDR2 FYNNEI. This CDR3 region has 13 residues. In DNA form, the CDR3 reads TGTGCCAGCAGTTCCAGGGAAGGCACTGAAGCTTTCTTT. It specifies CASSSREGTEAFF.

The J gene is TRBJ1-2, the V gene TRBV27; maybe TRBD1 (6 bases). The CDR3 contains 13 residues. The germline V gene encodes CDR1 MNHEY and CDR2 SMNVEV (reference sequence). Trimming cost V 6 bases and J 4 bases, with 12 bases left between them. The CDR3 protein is CASSPTGLYGYTF. CDR3 nucleotides: TGTGCCAGCAGCCCTACAGGGCTCTATGGCTACACCTTC.

The rearrangement uses TRBV4-3 and TRBJ1-1, with 10 bases matching TRBD1. With V trimmed by 0 bases and J by 5 bases, 6 bases remained unmatched. CDR3 length: 16 amino acids. Per germline, CDR1 LGHNA and CDR2 YSLEER. CDR3 nucleotide sequence: TGCGCCAGCAGCCAAGATCAAGGGACAGGGGAAACTGAAGCTTTCTTT. Its protein is CASSQDQGTGETEAFF.

This clone appeared a single time. CDR3 in DNA: TGCGCCAGCAGCCGGTTAGCGGGAGGGAGGGAAGAGACCCAGTACTTC. It codes for CASSRLAGGREETQYF. The gene calls are TRBV5-1 and TRBJ2-5; 11 nucleotides line up with TRBD2. Germline-derived CDR1 and CDR2 are SGHRS and YFSETQ. V was clipped by 4 bases and J by 3 bases; unmatched bases: 8. This CDR3 has 16 amino acids. Full variable domain (outside the CDR3, taken from reference TRBV5-1 and TRBJ2-5): KAGVTQTPRYLIKTRGQQVTLSCSPISGHRSVSWYQQTPGQGLQFLFEYFSETQRNKGNFPGRFSGRQFSNSRSEMNVSTLELGDSALYLCASSRLAGGREETQYFGPGTRLLVL.